A single sample is the source of the 10 T cell receptor beta chains below, sequenced in a study of beta chain features in type 1 diabetes. These receptors' targets are unknown. Expressed TCRB transcripts got sequenced, as all isolated RNA was reverse transcribed. Data came from immunoSEQ multiplex PCR; TCRdb stores just in-frame clones and leaves some out. This sample yields some 63,000 clones, of which almost 50% are seen a single time; 0.7% belongs to the top ten. Regarding the study as a whole: In all four CD4+ subsets, TCRB CDR3 length was significantly, moderately reduced in type 1 diabetes.

The sequenced material came from central memory CD4+ T cells from blood. These receptors came from a man aged 30-40 years with type 1 diabetes.

This clone was recorded a few times. The gene calls are TRBV18 and TRBJ1-1; D may be TRBD1 (6 bases). The germline gives CDR1 KGHSH, CDR2 LQKENI. CDR3 length: 13 residues. Trimming removed 8 bases from V and 3 bases from J, with 13 bases in between. The CDR3 sequence is CASRRDIDTEAFF. In nucleotides, the CDR3 is TGTGCCAGCCGCCGGGACATTGACACTGAAGCTTTCTTT.

The chain carries TRBV23-1 and TRBJ2-7; D might be TRBD1 (5 bases). TRBV23-1 falls under the ORF class, with uncertain function. The CDR3 sequence is 15 residues long. Trimming pared 1 base from V and 2 bases from J, leaving 12 bases between. The CDR3 DNA sequence: TGCGCCAGCAGTCAATGGGGCACGGGTCCCTACGAGCAGTACTTC. Protein product: CASSQWGTGPYEQYF.

In its sample, this clone was seen a few times. The gene calls are TRBV7-9 and TRBJ2-5; a possible D gene is TRBD2 (7 bases). Trimming stripped 1 base from V and 1 base from J, with 10 bases between. CDR3 length: 15 amino acids. In germline, CDR1 is SEHNR, CDR2 FQNEAQ (reference sequence). The CDR3 region is CASSLGGGGQETQYF. Written as DNA, the CDR3 is TGTGCCAGCAGCTTAGGAGGGGGGGGCCAAGAGACCCAGTACTTC.

This sequence joins TRBV2 and TRBJ2-7; 11 positions match TRBD2. V lost 7 bases, J lost 3 bases, and 8 bases stayed unmatched. The V gene's germline CDR1 is SNHLY and CDR2 FYNNEI. The CDR3 has 15 amino acids. This CDR3 reads CASKTTSGSDYEQYF. The CDR3 nucleotides are TGTGCCAGCAAGACTACTAGCGGGAGCGACTACGAGCAGTACTTC.

This clone was found a few times. The rearrangement joins TRBV5-6 to TRBJ2-2; D call uncertain. CDR3 size: 13 residues. The V and J ends lost 0 bases and 6 bases respectively, with 6 bases between them. The germline V gene encodes CDR1 SGHDT and CDR2 YYEEEE. The CDR3 region is CASSLERSGELFF. DNA of the CDR3: TGTGCCAGCAGCTTGGAGAGGTCCGGGGAGCTGTTTTTT. The variable domain in full, with the rest retrieved from reference TRBV5-6 and TRBJ2-2, is DAGVTQSPTHLIKTRGQQVTLRCSPKSGHDTVSWYQQALGQGPQFIFQYYEEEERQRGNFPDRFSGHQFPNYSSELNVNALLLGDSALYLCASSLERSGELFFGEGSRLTVL.

The chain employs TRBV11-2 and TRBJ2-1, with 11 nucleotides matching TRBD1. This CDR3 is built from 15 residues. CDR1 SGHAT and CDR2 FQNNGV come from the germline V gene. The trim removed 5 bases at V and 4 bases at J, leaving 4 bases unmatched. The CDR3 spells CASSKGQGGYNEQFF. The CDR3 nucleotides are TGTGCCAGCAGCAAGGGACAGGGGGGTTACAATGAGCAGTTCTTC.

CDR3 sequence (DNA): TGTGCCAGCAGCTTAGCGTTGCAGGGTTCCTACAATGAGCAGTTCTTC. Translating gives CASSLALQGSYNEQFF. This sequence joins TRBV7-7 and TRBJ2-1; a weak D match, TRBD1 (5 bases). V lost 0 bases and J 1 base, leaving 10 bases between the germline ends. The CDR3 sequence is 16 residues long. Germline V gives CDR1 SSHAT, CDR2 FNYEAQ (reference sequence).

The chain couples TRBV5-4 to TRBJ2-1, with TRBD1 as a possible D gene (5 bases). Trimming took off 5 bases at V and 0 bases at J, with 15 bases between the two ends. The length of the CDR3 is 16 residues. CDR1 SGHNT and CDR2 YYREEE come from the germline V gene (reference sequence). The CDR3 loop is CASRETGYTSYNEQFF. Here the CDR3 DNA reads TGTGCCAGCAGGGAAACAGGATATACCTCCTACAATGAGCAGTTCTTC. Complete variable domain (other parts from reference TRBV5-4 and TRBJ2-1): ETGVTQSPTHLIKTRGQQVTLRCSSQSGHNTVSWYQQALGQGPQFIFQYYREEENGRGNFPPRFSGLQFPNYSSELNVNALELDDSALYLCASRETGYTSYNEQFFGPGTRLTVL.

This chain connects TRBV27 to TRBJ1-1; TRBD1 aligns across 7 bases. Germline lookup yields CDR1 MNHEY and CDR2 SMNVEV (reference sequence). The CDR3 contains 13 residues. The V gene end was trimmed by 6 bases and the J gene end by 3 bases; junction bases not matched to a gene: 4. For the CDR3, the DNA is TGTGCCAGCAGACTAACAGGGGACACTGAAGCTTTCTTT. Translating gives CASRLTGDTEAFF.

The J gene is TRBJ2-7, the V gene TRBV7-6; 8 nucleotides match TRBD2. The V and J ends lost 7 bases and 5 bases, in that order; junction bases with no gene match: 7. The CDR3 has 13 amino acids. The germline gives CDR1 SGHVS, CDR2 FNYEAQ. Here the CDR3 reads CASKAGEAHEQYF. The CDR3 region has the DNA TGTGCCAGCAAAGCGGGAGAGGCCCACGAGCAGTACTTC. The full variable domain, completed using reference TRBV7-6 and TRBJ2-7, is GAGVSQSPRYKVTKRGQDVALRCDPISGHVSLYWYRQALGQGPEFLTYFNYEAQQDKSGLPNDRFSAERPEGSISTLTIQRTEQRDSAMYRCASKAGEAHEQYFGPGTRLTVT.